Many counts were recorded for the clone carrying this T cell receptor beta chain. Its cognate antigen is unknown. From germline, CDR1 is SQVTM and CDR2 ANQGSEA. The CDR3 spans 13 residues. V dropped 5 bases and J dropped 7 bases, with 15 bases sitting between them. This entry is derived from a study of human T cells and chemical hapten exposure. The library labeled individual cDNA molecules by adding unique molecular identifiers to them. Original data processing: TCRs per sample had a median of around 96,000 and ranged from roughly 20,000 to 690,600. TCRdb independently ran MiXCR on the RACE reads; one entry per CDR3 protein. TCRdb, rather than the study authors, made the V and J calls. The sample lists over 85,000 distinct CDR3 sequences, approximately 9.7% occurring once. As to time point: healthy volunteer bleed at 2 weeks. The template was total RNA from unfractionated whole blood. Whole-study findings and limits: With regard to DPC sensitization, TCRs above 1 in 1000 frequency did not change.

The sample was whole blood. This clonotype originated in a female donor in good health. Some clones in this sample may be carry-over from other donors' samples. The rearrangement links TRBV29-1 to TRBJ2-1; D may be TRBD1 (6 bases). CDR3 loop: CSVQHGTRNEQFF. The CDR3, as DNA: TGCAGCGTTCAACATGGGACAAGGAATGAGCAGTTCTTC.